A single T cell receptor beta chain is shown here with its context. This specimen belongs to a study of blood T cell repertoires in COVID-19. Study background: Sample material is recorded as cDNA or gDNA derived from T cells, B-cell-depleted T cells, or PBMCs.

Methods used by the authors: Reference gene primer amplification gave estimated nucleated cell counts. Assay: immunoSEQ multiplex PCR; the TCRdb copy retains only in-frame clones and omits some. That table is the source of V, J and clone size, and D and trimming were worked out from the DNA. The data contain more than 350,000 clones, approximately 87% of them seen just once; the ten biggest clones take up about 10%. The CDR3 runs to 13 residues. Per germline, CDR1 MDHEN and CDR2 SYDVKM. V lost 10 bases and J lost 0, with 13 bases in between. Participant-given clinical history determined each cohort assignment. The study counted Cohort 3 donors as recovered given two negative PCRs, clearance, or symptom resolution.

The sequence was obtained from a woman aged 45-65 years who had recovered from COVID-19. The chain uses TRBV28 and TRBJ2-7; unclear D gene. Specimen: PBMCs or T cells enriched from blood (not recorded which). This CDR3 reads CATEVSISYEQYF. CDR3 bases: TGTGCCACCGAGGTCAGCATCTCCTACGAGCAGTACTTC.